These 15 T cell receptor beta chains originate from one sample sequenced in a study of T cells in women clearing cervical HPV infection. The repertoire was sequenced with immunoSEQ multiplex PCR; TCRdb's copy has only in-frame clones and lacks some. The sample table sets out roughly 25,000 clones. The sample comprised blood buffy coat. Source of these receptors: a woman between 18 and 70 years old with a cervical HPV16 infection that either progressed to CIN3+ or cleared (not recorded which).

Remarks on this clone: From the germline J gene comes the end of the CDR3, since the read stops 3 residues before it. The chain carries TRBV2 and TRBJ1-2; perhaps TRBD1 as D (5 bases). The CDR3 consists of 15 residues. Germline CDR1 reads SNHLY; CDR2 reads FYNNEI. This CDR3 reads CASSPYQGGGEGYTF. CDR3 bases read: TGTGCCAGCAGTCCGTATCAGGGCGGGGGGGAAGGC.

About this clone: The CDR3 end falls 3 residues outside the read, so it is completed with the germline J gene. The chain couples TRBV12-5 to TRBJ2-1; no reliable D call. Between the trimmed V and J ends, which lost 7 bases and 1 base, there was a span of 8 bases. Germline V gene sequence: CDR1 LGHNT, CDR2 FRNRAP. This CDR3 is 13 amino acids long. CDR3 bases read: TGTGCTAGTGCTGCAGATTCCTACAATGAG. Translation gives CASAADSYNE. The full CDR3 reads CASAADSYNEQFF.

The sequenced CDR3 bases are TGCGCCAGCGCGCCTTCGTCCCAAGAGACC. Its translation is CASAPSSQET. In full, the CDR3 is CASAPSSQETQYF. This chain links TRBV10-1 with TRBJ2-5; D remains ambiguous. The read halts 3 residues ahead of the CDR3 end, with the missing end drawn from the germline J gene. Germline V lookup: CDR1 WNHNN, CDR2 SYGVQD (reference sequence). The ends were cut back, 8 bases at V and 1 base at J, with 11 bases in the middle. This CDR3 is built from 13 residues.

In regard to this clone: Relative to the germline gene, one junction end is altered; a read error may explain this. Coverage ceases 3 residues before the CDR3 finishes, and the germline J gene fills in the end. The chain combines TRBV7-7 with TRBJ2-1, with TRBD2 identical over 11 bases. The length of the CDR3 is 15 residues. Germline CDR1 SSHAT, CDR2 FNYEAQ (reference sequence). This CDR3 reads CASSLGLAEYNEQFF. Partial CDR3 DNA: TGTGCTAGCAGCTTGGGACTAGCGGAATACAATGAG.

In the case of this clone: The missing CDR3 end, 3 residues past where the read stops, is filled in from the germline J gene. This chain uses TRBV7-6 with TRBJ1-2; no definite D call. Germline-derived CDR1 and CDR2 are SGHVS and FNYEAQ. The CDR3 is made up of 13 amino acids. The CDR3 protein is CASSSTLTDTYTF. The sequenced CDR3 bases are TGTGCCAGCAGCTCCACGTTAACAGATACC.

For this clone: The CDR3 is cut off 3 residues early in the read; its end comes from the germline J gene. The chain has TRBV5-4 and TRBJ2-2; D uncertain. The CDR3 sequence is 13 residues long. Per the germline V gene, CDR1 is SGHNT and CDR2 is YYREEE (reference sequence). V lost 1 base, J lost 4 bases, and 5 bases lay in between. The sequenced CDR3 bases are TGTGCCAGCAGCTTGCCGGGCACCGGGGAG. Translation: CASSLPGTGE. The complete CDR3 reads CASSLPGTGELFF.

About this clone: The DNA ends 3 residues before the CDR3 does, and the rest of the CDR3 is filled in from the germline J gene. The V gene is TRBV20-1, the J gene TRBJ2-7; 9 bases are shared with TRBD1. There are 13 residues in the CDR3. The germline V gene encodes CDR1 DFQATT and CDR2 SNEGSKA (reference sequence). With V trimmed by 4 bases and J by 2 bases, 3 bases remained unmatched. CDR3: CSAIDRGTYEQYF. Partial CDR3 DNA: TGCAGTGCTATTGACAGGGGGACCTACGAG.

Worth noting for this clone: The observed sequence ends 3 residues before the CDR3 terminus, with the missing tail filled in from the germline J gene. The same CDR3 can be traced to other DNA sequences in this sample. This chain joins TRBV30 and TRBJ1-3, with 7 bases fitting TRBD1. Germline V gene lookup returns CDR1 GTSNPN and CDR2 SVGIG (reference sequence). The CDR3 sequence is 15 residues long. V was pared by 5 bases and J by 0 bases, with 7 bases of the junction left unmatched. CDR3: CAWGVAGGSGNTIYF. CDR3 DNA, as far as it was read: TGTGCCTGGGGGGTGGCAGGGGGCTCTGGAAACACC. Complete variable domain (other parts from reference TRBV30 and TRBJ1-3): SQTIHQWPATLVQPVGSPLSLECTVEGTSNPNLYWYRQAAGRGLQLLFYSVGIGQISSEVPQNLSASRPQDRQFILSSKKLLLSDSGFYLCAWGVAGGSGNTIYFGEGSWLTVV.

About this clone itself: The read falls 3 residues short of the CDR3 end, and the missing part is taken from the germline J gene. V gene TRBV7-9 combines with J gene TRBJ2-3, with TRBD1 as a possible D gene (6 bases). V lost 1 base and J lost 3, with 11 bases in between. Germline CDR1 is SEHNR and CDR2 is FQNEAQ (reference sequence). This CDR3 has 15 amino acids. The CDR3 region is CASSLGPGVTDTQYF. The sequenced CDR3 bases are TGTGCCAGCAGCTTAGGACCAGGGGTTACAGATACG.

The CDR3: CSARGGGVTSYEQYF. The CDR3 DNA, read in part, is TGCAGTGCTAGAGGGGGGGGTGTCACGTCCTACGAG. The chain uses TRBV20-1 and TRBJ2-7; TRBD2 aligns across 7 bases. Coverage ceases 3 residues before the CDR3 finishes, and the germline J gene fills in the end. The CDR3 loop spans 15 amino acids. In germline, CDR1 is DFQATT, CDR2 SNEGSKA (reference sequence). With V trimmed by 1 base and J by 1 base, 7 bases remained unmatched.

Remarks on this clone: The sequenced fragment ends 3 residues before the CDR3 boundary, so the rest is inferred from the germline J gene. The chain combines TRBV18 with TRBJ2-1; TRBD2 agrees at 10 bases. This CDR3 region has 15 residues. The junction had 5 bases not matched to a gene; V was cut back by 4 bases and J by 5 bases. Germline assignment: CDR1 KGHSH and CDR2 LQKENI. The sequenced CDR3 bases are TGTGCCAGCTCACTTAGCGGGAGGTCGAACAATGAG. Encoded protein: CASSLSGRSNNE. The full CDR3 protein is CASSLSGRSNNEQFF.

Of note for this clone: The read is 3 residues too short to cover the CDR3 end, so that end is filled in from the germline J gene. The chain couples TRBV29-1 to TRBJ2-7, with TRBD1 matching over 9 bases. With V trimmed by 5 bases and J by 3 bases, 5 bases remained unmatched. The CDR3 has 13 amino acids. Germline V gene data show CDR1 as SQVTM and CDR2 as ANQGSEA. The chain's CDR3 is CSVKGQGNYEQYF. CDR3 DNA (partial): TGCAGCGTTAAGGGACAGGGTAACTACGAG.

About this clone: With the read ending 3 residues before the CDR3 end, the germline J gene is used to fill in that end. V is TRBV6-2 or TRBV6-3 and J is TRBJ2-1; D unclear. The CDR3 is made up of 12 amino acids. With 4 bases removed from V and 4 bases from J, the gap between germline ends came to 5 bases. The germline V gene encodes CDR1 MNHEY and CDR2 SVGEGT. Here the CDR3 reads CASSSRYNEQFF. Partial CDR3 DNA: TGTGCCAGCAGTTCCCGTTACAATGAG.

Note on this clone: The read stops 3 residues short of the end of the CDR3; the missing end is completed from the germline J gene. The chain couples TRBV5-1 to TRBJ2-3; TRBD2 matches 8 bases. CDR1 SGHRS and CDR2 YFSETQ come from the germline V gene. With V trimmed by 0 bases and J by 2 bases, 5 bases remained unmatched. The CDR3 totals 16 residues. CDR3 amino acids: CASSLGGRPTTDTQYF. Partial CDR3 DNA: TGCGCCAGCAGCTTGGGCGGGAGGCCAACCACAGATACG.

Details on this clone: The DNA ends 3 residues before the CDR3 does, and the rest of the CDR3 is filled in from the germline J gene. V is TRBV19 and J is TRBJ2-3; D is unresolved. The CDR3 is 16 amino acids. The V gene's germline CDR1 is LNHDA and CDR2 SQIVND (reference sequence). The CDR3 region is CASSIVVRSTVQPQYF. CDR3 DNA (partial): TGTGCCAGTAGTATTGTCGTCAGGTCGACCGTTCAGCCG.